This is a list of T cell receptor beta chains from one sample in a study of graft-versus-host responses after intestinal transplantation. Their antigen targets remain unknown. This table comes from immunoSEQ multiplex PCR, and its TCRdb copy is limited to in-frame clones, with some not included. The repertoire holds about 96,000 clones, roughly 92% seen once, with roughly 0.31% in the top ten. Material: unstimulated CD4+ T cells sorted from spleen or lymph node cells, obtained before intestinal transplant. These receptors were collected from a human donor who received an intestinal transplant. Both conserved end residues are part of each CDR3. A D gene is named only where the DNA matches it firmly. Clone size, where shown, is once, few, many, or a class for clones that have expanded.

>.|TRBJ2-7|TRBV29-1|TRBD2
CSVEGLAGAYEQYF
TGCAGCGTTGAAGGACTAGCGGGAGCTTACGAGCAGTACTTC
>once|TRBJ2-7|TRBV7-7|.
CASSYRAGDRSSYEQYF
TGTGCCAGCAGCTATAGGGCGGGGGACAGGTCTTCCTACGAGCAGTACTTC
>.|TRBJ1-6|TRBV27|.
CASSQAGGGNSPLHF
TGTGCCAGCAGCCAAGCCGGAGGTGGGAATTCACCCCTCCACTTT
>.|TRBJ2-2|TRBV7-9|.
CASRISGLNTGELFF
TGTGCCAGCAGGATTAGCGGCCTGAACACCGGGGAGCTGTTTTTT
>.|TRBJ2-1|TRBV4-1|.
CASSQVQDDNEQFF
TGCGCCAGCAGCCAAGTTCAGGACGACAATGAGCAGTTCTTC
>.|TRBJ1-2|TRBV2|TRBD1
CARTGDYGYTF
TGTGCCAGAACAGGGGACTATGGCTACACCTTC
>once|TRBJ2-2|TRBV5-1|.
CASSLGDFNTGELFF
TGCGCCAGCAGCTTGGGGGACTTCAACACCGGGGAGCTGTTTTTT
>few|TRBJ1-5|TRBV19|.
CASSITGINQPQHF
TGTGCCAGTAGTATCACAGGGATCAATCAGCCCCAGCATTTT
>.|TRBJ2-7|TRBV10-3|.
CAISESMSGWGHEKDYEQYF
TGTGCCATCAGTGAGTCGATGTCTGGATGGGGACACGAAAAAGATTACGAGCAGTACTTC
>.|TRBJ1-2|TRBV6-5|.
CASSPPGRYGYTF
TGTGCCAGCAGTCCGCCCGGACGGTATGGCTACACCTTC
>.|TRBJ2-2|TRBV19|.
CASSTSQGWLFF
TGTGCCAGTAGTACAAGTCAGGGTTGGCTGTTTTTT
>.|TRBJ2-7|TRBV2|TRBD1
CASRAPGTASYEQYF
TGTGCCAGCAGGGCCCCCGGGACAGCCTCCTACGAGCAGTACTTC
>once|TRBJ1-3|TRBV6-5|TRBD1
CASSYNRGRIGNTIYF
TGTGCCAGCAGTTACAACAGGGGGAGAATTGGAAACACCATATATTTT
>.|TRBJ1-3|TRBV7-3|TRBD1
CASSLSPRDRGSGNTIYF
TGTGCCAGCAGCTTAAGTCCGCGGGACAGGGGCTCTGGAAACACCATATATTTT
>.|TRBJ1-1|TRBV7-9|TRBD1
CASSHRGRDNTEAFF
TGTGCCAGCAGCCACAGGGGGAGAGATAACACTGAAGCTTTCTTT
>.|TRBJ1-1|TRBV5-5|.
CASSLGGRSGGAGKAFF
TGTGCCAGCAGCTTGGGAGGAAGATCGGGGGGCGCTGGAAAAGCTTTCTTT
>.|TRBJ1-4|TRBV6-6|.
CASSDINEKLFF
TGTGCCAGCAGTGACATTAATGAAAAACTGTTTTTT
>.|TRBJ2-6|TRBV28|TRBD1
CAARDRAFSGANVLTF
TGTGCCGCTCGGGACAGGGCTTTCTCTGGGGCCAACGTCCTGACTTTC
>.|TRBJ1-1|TRBV10-3|TRBD1
CAISEAASGGNTEAFF
TGTGCCATCAGTGAGGCGGCCTCAGGGGGGAACACTGAAGCTTTCTTT
>.|TRBJ2-7|TRBV6-1|TRBD1
CASRQGAVGEQYF
TGTGCCAGCAGACAGGGGGCCGTCGGGGAGCAGTACTTC
>.|TRBJ2-3|TRBV11-1|TRBD2
CASSAQPGLVADTQYF
TGTGCCAGCAGCGCACAACCGGGACTAGTGGCAGATACGCAGTATTTT
>.|TRBJ2-1|TRBV6-6|TRBD2
CASSYAGLAGRKFF
TGTGCCAGCAGTTACGCTGGACTAGCGGGAAGAAAGTTCTTC
>.|TRBJ2-1|TRBV11-1|.
CASSRRDLSYNEQFF
TGTGCCAGCAGCCGTCGGGACCTTTCCTACAATGAGCAGTTCTTC
>.|TRBJ1-1|TRBV15|.
CATSRGTEAFF
TGTGCCACCAGCAGAGGGACTGAAGCTTTCTTT
>.|TRBJ2-3|TRBV23-1|.
CASSQKEERMGTDTQYF
TGCGCCAGCAGTCAAAAGGAGGAGCGGATGGGCACAGATACGCAGTATTTT
>.|TRBJ2-7|TRBV18|TRBD1
CASSPDRGGSYEQYF
TGTGCCAGCTCACCCGACAGGGGTGGTTCCTACGAGCAGTACTTC
>.|TRBJ1-4|TRBV5-1|.
CASSPVETNEKLFF
TGCGCCAGCAGCCCTGTAGAGACTAATGAAAAACTGTTTTTT
>.|TRBJ2-3|TRBV7-9|.
CASSYQAPMASDTQYF
TGTGCCAGCAGCTACCAGGCCCCGATGGCGTCAGATACGCAGTATTTT
>.|TRBJ2-1|TRBV7-9|TRBD2
CASSLAGLAGGPVNEQFF
TGTGCCAGCAGCTTAGCGGGACTAGCGGGAGGGCCGGTAAATGAGCAGTTCTTC
>.|TRBJ2-2|TRBV10-2|TRBD2
CASSGTGTSGPTGELFF
TGCGCCAGCAGCGGAACCGGGACTAGCGGGCCCACCGGGGAGCTGTTTTTT
>.|TRBJ2-7|TRBV6-6|.
CASSYSASVSYEQYF
TGTGCCAGCAGTTACTCGGCTAGCGTTTCCTACGAGCAGTACTTC
>.|TRBJ2-7|TRBV6-6|TRBD2
CASSYTSGTYEQYF
TGTGCCAGCAGTTACACTAGCGGTACCTACGAGCAGTACTTC
>.|TRBJ2-5|TRBV30|.
CAWSAATSQAQYF
TGTGCCTGGAGTGCCGCGACGTCGCAGGCCCAGTACTTC
>few|TRBJ1-2|TRBV7-9|.
CASSSRGGSSGYGYTF
TGTGCCAGCAGCTCAAGGGGGGGATCCTCAGGGTATGGCTACACCTTC